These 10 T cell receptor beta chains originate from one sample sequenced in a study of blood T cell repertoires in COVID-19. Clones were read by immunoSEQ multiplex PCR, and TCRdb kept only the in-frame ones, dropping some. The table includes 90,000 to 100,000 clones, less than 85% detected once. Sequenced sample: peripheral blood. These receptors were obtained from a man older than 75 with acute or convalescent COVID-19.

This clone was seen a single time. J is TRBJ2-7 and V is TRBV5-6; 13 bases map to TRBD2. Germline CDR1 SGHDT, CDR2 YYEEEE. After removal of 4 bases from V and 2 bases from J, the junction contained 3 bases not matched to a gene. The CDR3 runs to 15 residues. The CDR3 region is CASSRTSGSPYEQYF. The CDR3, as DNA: TGTGCCAGCAGCCGGACTAGCGGGAGTCCCTACGAGCAGTACTTC.

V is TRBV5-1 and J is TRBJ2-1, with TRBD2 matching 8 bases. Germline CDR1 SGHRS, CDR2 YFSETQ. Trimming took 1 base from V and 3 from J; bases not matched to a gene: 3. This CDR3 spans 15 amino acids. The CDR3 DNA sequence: TGCGCCAGCAGCTTGTGGAGCGGGGGCTACAATGAGCAGTTCTTC. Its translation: CASSLWSGGYNEQFF.

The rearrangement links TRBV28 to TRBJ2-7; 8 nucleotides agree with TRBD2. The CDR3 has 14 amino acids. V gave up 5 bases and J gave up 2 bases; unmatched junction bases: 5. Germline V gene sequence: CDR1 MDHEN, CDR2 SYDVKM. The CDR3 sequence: CASSRTSTTYEQYF. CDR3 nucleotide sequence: TGTGCCAGCAGTCGGACTAGCACAACCTACGAGCAGTACTTC.

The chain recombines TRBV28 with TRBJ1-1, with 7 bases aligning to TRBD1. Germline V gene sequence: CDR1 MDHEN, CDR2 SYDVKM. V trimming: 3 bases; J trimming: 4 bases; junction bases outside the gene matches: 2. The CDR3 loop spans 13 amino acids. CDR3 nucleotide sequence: TGTGCCAGCAGTTTTTCAGGGGGCACTGAAGCTTTCTTT. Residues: CASSFSGGTEAFF. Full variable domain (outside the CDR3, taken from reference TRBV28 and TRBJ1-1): DVKVTQSSRYLVKRTGEKVFLECVQDMDHENMFWYRQDPGLGLRLIYFSYDVKMKEKGDIPEGYSVSREKKERFSLILESASTNQTSMYLCASSFSGGTEAFFGQGTRLTVV.

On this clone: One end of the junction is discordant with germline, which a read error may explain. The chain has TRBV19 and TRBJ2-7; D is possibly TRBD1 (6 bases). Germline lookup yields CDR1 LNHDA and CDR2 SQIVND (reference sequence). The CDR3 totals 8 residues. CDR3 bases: TGTGCCCGAGTGGGGGCGGACTTC. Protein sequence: CARVGADF.

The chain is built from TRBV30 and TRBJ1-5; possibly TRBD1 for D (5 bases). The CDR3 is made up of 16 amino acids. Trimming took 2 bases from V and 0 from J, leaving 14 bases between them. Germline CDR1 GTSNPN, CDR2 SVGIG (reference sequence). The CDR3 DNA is TGTGCCTGGAGTAAACAGGTGACAGATAGCAATCAGCCCCAGCATTTT. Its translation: CAWSKQVTDSNQPQHF.

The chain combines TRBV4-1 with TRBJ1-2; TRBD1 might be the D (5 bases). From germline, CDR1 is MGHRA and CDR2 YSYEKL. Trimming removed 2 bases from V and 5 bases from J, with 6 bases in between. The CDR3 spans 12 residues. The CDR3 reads CASSQQGYGYTF. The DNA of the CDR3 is TGCGCCAGCAGCCAACAGGGTTATGGCTACACCTTC.

The CDR3 DNA sequence: TGTGCCAGCAGTTACTTAGGCGGGGGAAGCTCCTACGAGCAGTACTTC. This translates into CASSYLGGGSSYEQYF. The genes are TRBV6-2 or TRBV6-3 and TRBJ2-7; 7 nucleotides match TRBD2. The V gene's germline CDR1 is MNHEY and CDR2 SVGEGT. The CDR3 has 16 amino acids. Trimming took 1 base from V and 0 from J; bases not matched to a gene: 6.

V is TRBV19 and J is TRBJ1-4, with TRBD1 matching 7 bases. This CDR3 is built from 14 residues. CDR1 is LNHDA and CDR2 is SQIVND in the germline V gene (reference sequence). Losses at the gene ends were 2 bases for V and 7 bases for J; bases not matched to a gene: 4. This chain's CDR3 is CASSIRDRSEKLFF. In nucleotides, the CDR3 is TGTGCCAGTAGTATAAGGGACAGATCTGAAAAACTGTTTTTT.

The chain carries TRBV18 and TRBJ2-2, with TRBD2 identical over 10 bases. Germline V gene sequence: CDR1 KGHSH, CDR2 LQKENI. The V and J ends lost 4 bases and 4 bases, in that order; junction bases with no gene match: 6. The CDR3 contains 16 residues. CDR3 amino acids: CASSLRTSGSTGELFF. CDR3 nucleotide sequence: TGTGCCAGCTCACTTCGGACTAGCGGAAGCACCGGGGAGCTGTTTTTT.